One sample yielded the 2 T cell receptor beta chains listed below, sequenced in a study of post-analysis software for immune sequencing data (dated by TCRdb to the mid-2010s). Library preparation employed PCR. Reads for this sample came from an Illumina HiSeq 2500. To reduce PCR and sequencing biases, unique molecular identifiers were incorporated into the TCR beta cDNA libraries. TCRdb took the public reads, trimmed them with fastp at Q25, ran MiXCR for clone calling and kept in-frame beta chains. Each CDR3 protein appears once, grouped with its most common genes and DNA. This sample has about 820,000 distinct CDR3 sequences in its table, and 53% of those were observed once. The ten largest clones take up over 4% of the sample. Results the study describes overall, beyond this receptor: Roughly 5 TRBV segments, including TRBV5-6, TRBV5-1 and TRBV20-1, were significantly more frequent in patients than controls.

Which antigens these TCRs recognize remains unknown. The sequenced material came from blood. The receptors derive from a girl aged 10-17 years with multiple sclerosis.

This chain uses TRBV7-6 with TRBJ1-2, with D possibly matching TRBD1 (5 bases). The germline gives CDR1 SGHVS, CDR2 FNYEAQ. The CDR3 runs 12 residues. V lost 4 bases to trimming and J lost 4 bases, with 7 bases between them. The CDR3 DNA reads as TGTGCCAGCAGCTACGACAGCTATGGCTACACCTTC. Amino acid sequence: CASSYDSYGYTF.

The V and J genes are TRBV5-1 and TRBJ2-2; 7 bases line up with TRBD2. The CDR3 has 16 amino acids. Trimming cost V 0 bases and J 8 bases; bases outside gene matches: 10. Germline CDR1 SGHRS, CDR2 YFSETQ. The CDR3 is CASSLAIRRGSGELFF. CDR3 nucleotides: TGCGCCAGCAGCTTGGCCATCCGGCGGGGGTCGGGGGAGCTGTTTTTT.